This T cell receptor (beta chain) was identified in a study of cytomegalovirus exposure and HLA in healthy donors. On the study more broadly: Within the Caucasian-associated ancestry cluster were around 81% of the approximately 400 genotyped donors.

Points from the study as a whole: Beyond CMV serostatus, there was no information to go on about immune exposure. Later on, an analysis tied approximately 17,000 TCR beta sequences to HLA alleles at 0.05 false discovery rate.

The PCR had 60 Vbeta and 13 Jbeta primers. Measured with immunoSEQ multiplex PCR; TCRdb has only the in-frame clones, and not every one. The sample table sets out 93,000 or so clones. As for this clone: Its antigen remains unknown.

Per germline, CDR1 SNHLY and CDR2 FYNNEI. The CDR3 spans 15 residues. Trimming took off 7 bases at V and 4 bases at J, with 16 bases between the two ends. The TCR originated in a middle-aged man in good health and CMV-seronegative. This chain connects TRBV2 to TRBJ1-4; tentatively, D is TRBD1 (5 bases). Sequencing input: PBMCs. This CDR3 is CASMFPAGGNEKLFF. The CDR3 DNA reads as TGTGCCAGCATGTTCCCGGCCGGGGGTAATGAAAAACTGTTTTTT. The full variable domain, its missing parts supplied by reference TRBV2 and TRBJ1-4, is EPEVTQTPSHQVTQMGQEVILRCVPISNHLYFYWYRQILGQKVEFLVSFYNNEISEKSEIFDDQFSVERPDGSNFTLKIRSTKLEDSAMYFCASMFPAGGNEKLFFGSGTQLSVL.